Listed below are T cell receptor beta chains from one sample, sequenced in a study of a mutant IDH1 vaccine in newly diagnosed glioma. The table came from immunoSEQ multiplex PCR; TCRdb's copy has only in-frame clones and leaves some out. The sample lists about 84,000 clones, about 81% seen once, with around 5% in the top ten. Their target antigens are unknown. The material sequenced was PBMCs, taken from a glioma patient whose treatment included an IDH1 peptide vaccine. Receptor source: a man aged 35-49 years with glioma. Each CDR3 is given without its conserved first and last residue.

v_gene: TRBV28
j_gene: TRBJ1-6
CDR3aa: ASNLIGSPLH

v_gene: TRBV18
j_gene: TRBJ2-1
CDR3aa: ASSTGYEQF

v_gene: TRBV25-1
j_gene: TRBJ1-4
CDR3aa: ASTGGQGREKLF

v_gene: TRBV19
j_gene: TRBJ1-4
CDR3aa: ASTSSDHGQNEKLF

v_gene: TRBV7-2
j_gene: TRBJ1-4
CDR3aa: ASSTREKLF

v_gene: TRBV30
j_gene: TRBJ2-2
CDR3aa: ARERTTNTGELF

v_gene: TRBV2
j_gene: TRBJ2-3
CDR3aa: ASRVTGPSDSSQGHKVTDTQY

v_gene: TRBV7-2
j_gene: TRBJ2-1
CDR3aa: ASSLLAGKIEQF

v_gene: TRBV7-2
j_gene: TRBJ2-3
CDR3aa: ASSLGLAGGSDTQY

v_gene: TRBV5-1
j_gene: TRBJ2-7
CDR3aa: ASTEPGLSYEQY

v_gene: TRBV19
j_gene: TRBJ1-5
CDR3aa: ASSIVPGRINQPQH

v_gene: TRBV4-2
j_gene: TRBJ1-2
CDR3aa: ASSQAPRGSGGYT

v_gene: TRBV10-1
j_gene: TRBJ1-3
CDR3aa: ASSEFDVGNTIY

v_gene: TRBV5-4
j_gene: TRBJ2-7
CDR3aa: ASSKEGQLPYEQY

v_gene: TRBV4-3
j_gene: TRBJ2-7
CDR3aa: ASSQVAGSYEQY

v_gene: TRBV18
j_gene: TRBJ2-1
CDR3aa: ASSPPPWRSSYNEQF

v_gene: TRBV4-2
j_gene: TRBJ2-7
CDR3aa: ASSQDGPYEEQY